The T cell receptor beta chain described here comes from a study of blood T cell repertoires in COVID-19. Across the whole study: Sources were T cells, B-cell-depleted T cells, or PBMCs; the material itself was cDNA or gDNA.

Per the authors' pipeline: Reference gene primer amplification yielded estimated nucleated cell counts. Sequencing used immunoSEQ multiplex PCR; TCRdb keeps in-frame clones, though not all of them. The V and J calls and the clone size are those of that table, but D and trimming were determined from the DNA. The sample contains 250,000 to 350,000 clones, roughly 84% of which appear only once. Germline CDR1 SGHTA, CDR2 FQGNSA. Germline trimming cut 2 bases from V and 1 base from J; bases unmatched to any gene: 0. The CDR3 spans 14 residues. This sequence joins TRBV7-2 and TRBJ2-5, with 8 bases that match TRBD1. Material: peripheral blood. The source is a human donor with COVID-19, enrolled during active disease. The donor label of this sample is uncertain. The CDR3 reads CASSLQGAQETQYF. CDR3 nucleotide sequence: TGTGCCAGCAGCTTACAGGGGGCCCAAGAGACCCAGTACTTC.